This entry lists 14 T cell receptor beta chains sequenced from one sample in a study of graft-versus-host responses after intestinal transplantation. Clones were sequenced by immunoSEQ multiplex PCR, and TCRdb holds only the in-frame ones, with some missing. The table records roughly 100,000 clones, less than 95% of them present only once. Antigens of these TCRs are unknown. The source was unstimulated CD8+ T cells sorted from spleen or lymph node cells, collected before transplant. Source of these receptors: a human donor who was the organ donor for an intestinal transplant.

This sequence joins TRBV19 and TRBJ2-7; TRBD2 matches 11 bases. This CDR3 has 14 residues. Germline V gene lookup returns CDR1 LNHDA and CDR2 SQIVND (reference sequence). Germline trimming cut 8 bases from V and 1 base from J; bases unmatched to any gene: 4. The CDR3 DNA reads TGTGCCAGTTCTACTAGCGGGAGTTCCTACGAGCAGTACTTC. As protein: CASSTSGSSYEQYF.

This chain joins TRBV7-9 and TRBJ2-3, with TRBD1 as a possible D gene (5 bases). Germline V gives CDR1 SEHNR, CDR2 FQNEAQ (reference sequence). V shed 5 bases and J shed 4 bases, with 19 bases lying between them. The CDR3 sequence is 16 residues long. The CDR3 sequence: CASSQVGQGYADTQYF. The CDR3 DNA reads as TGTGCCAGCAGCCAGGTGGGGCAGGGATATGCAGATACGCAGTATTTT.

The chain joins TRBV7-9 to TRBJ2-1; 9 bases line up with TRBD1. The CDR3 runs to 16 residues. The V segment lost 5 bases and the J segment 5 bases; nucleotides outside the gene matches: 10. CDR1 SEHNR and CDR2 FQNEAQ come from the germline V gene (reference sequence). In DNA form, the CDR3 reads TGTGCCAGCAGCACACCCGGGACAGGGCTTAACAATGAGCAGTTCTTC. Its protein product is CASSTPGTGLNNEQFF. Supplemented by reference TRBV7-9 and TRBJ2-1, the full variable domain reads DTGVSQNPRHKITKRGQNVTFRCDPISEHNRLYWYRQTLGQGPEFLTYFQNEAQLEKSRLLSDRFSAERPKGSFSTLEIQRTEQGDSAMYLCASSTPGTGLNNEQFFGPGTRLTVL.

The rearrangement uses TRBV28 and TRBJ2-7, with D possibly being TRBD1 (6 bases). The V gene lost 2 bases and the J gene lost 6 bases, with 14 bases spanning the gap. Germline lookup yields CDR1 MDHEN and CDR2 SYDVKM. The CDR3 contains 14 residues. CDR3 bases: TGTGCCAGCAGTTTAGCAGGGGCTCCTATCGAGCAGTACTTC. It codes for CASSLAGAPIEQYF.

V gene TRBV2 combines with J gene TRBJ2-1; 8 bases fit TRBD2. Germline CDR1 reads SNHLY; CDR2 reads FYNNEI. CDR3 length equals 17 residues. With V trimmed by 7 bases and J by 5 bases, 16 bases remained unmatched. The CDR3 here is CASNWSPRREAHNEQFF. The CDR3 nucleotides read TGTGCCAGCAACTGGTCGCCTAGGCGGGAGGCGCACAATGAGCAGTTCTTC.

The CDR3 sequence is CASRAGRGNGYTF. The CDR3 DNA reads as TGTGCCAGCAGAGCGGGCAGGGGGAATGGCTACACCTTC. The genes are TRBV25-1 and TRBJ1-2; 7 bases are a match to TRBD1. Losses at the gene ends were 6 bases for V and 6 bases for J; bases not matched to a gene: 7. The CDR3 is 13 amino acids. CDR1 is MGHDK and CDR2 is SYGVNS in the germline V gene.

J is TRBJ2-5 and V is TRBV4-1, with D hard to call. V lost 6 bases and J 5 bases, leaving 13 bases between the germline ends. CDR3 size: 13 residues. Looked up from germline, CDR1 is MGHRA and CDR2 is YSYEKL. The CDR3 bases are TGCGCCAGCAGTCAGGCCTACGTGGAGACCCAGTACTTC. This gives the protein CASSQAYVETQYF.

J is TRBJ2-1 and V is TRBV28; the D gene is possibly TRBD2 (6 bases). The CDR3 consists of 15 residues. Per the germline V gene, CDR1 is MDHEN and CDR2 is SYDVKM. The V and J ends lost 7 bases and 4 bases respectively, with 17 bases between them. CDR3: CASTPREFVYNEQFF. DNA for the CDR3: TGTGCCAGCACCCCTCGGGAGTTTGTATACAATGAGCAGTTCTTC.

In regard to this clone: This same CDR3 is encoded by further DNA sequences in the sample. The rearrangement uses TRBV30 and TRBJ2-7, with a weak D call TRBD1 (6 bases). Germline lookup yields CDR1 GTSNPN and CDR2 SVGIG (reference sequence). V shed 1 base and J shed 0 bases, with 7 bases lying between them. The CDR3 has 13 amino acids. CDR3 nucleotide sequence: TGTGCCTGGAGTGAGGGGGTCTCCTACGAGCAGTACTTC. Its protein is CAWSEGVSYEQYF.

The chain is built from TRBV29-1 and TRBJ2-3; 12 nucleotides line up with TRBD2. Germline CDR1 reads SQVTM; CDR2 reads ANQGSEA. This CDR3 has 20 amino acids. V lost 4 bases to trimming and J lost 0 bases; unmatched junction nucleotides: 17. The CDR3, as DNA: TGCAGCGTTGCAGGACAGGTTAAGACTAGCGGGGGCCGGAGCACAGATACGCAGTATTTT. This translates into CSVAGQVKTSGGRSTDTQYF.

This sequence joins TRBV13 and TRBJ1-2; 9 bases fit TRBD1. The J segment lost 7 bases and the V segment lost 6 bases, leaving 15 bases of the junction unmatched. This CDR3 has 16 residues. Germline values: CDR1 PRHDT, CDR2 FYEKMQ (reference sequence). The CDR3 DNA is TGTGCCAGCAGATATGCAACGGGACAGGGACTTCGTGGCTACACCTTC. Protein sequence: CASRYATGQGLRGYTF.

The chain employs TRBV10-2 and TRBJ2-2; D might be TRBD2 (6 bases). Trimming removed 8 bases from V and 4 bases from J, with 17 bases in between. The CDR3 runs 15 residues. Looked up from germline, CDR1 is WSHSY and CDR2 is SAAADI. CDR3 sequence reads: CASGRTGGGTGELFF. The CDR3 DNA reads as TGCGCCAGCGGGAGGACCGGGGGAGGCACCGGGGAGCTGTTTTTT.

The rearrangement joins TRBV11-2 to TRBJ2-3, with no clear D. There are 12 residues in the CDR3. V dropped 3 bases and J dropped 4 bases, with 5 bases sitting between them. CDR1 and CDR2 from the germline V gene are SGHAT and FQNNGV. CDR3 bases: TGTGCCAGCAGCTTCTTGTCAGATACGCAGTATTTT. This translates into CASSFLSDTQYF.

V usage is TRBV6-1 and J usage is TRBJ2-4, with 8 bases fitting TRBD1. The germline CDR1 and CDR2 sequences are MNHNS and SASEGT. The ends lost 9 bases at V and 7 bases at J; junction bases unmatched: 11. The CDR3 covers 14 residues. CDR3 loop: CASKTGGVGNIQYF. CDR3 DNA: TGTGCCAGTAAAACAGGGGGAGTGGGGAACATTCAGTACTTC.